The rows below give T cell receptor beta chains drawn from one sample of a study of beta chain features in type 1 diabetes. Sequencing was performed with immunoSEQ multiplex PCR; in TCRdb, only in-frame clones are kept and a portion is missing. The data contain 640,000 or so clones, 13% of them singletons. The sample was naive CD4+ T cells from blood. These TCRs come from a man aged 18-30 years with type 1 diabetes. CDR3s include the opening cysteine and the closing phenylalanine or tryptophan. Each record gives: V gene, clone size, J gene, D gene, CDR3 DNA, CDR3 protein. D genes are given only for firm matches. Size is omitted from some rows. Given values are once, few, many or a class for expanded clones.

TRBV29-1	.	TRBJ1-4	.	TGCAGCGTTGAAGATCCGAGAGTGAGTGAAAAACTGTTTTTT	CSVEDPRVSEKLFF
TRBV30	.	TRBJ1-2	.	TGTGCCTGGAGTGGACAGGCTGGAGGCTACACCTTC	CAWSGQAGGYTF
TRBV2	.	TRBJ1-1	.	TGTGCCAGCAGTGAAGAGAACCTATTTAGCATGAGGACTGAAGCTTTCTTT	CASSEENLFSMRTEAFF
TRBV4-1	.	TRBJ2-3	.	TGCGCCAGCAGCCAAGGAACCCAGGGGCGTACGCAGTATTTT	CASSQGTQGRTQYF
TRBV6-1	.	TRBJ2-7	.	TGTGCCAGCAGTGAAGGAGGATTTAGGGGATACGAGCAGTACTTC	CASSEGGFRGYEQYF
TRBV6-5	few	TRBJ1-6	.	TGTGCCAGCAGCAGGGTGGAGTCACCCCTCCACTTT	CASSRVESPLHF
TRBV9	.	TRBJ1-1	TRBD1	TGTGCCAGCGGACCGGGACAGGGGGCTCTGAACACTGAAGCTTTCTTT	CASGPGQGALNTEAFF
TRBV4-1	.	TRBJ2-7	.	TGCGCCAGCAGCCAAGTTCTTGCCGGGACATCCCTCTACGAGCAGTACTTC	CASSQVLAGTSLYEQYF
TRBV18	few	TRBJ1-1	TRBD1	TGTGCCAGCTCACCCACCCGACAGGGAAGGACTGAAGCTTTCTTT	CASSPTRQGRTEAFF
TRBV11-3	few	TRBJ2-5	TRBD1	TGTGCCAGCAGCTTAGCCCCGACAGGGTACGAGACCCAGTACTTC	CASSLAPTGYETQYF
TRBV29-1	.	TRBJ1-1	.	TGCAGCGTCGGTGCCGGGGGCGGCACTGAAGCTTTCTTT	CSVGAGGGTEAFF
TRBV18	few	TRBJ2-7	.	TGTGCCAGCTCACCAGGCGCCTACGAGCAGTACTTC	CASSPGAYEQYF
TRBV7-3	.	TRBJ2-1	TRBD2	TGTGCCAGCAGAAGGAGCGGGGGCAAGGATAGTGAGCAGTTCTTC	CASRRSGGKDSEQFF
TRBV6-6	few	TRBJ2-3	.	TGTGCCAGCAGCCACGGGGACCGAATGCGGACAGATACGCAGTATTTT	CASSHGDRMRTDTQYF
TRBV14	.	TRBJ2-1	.	TGTGCCAGCAGGCCCTGGGGGGCCAAGAATGAGCAGTTCTTC	CASRPWGAKNEQFF
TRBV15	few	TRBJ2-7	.	TGTGCCACCAGCAGAGATCCCGATTACTACGAGCAGTACTTC	CATSRDPDYYEQYF
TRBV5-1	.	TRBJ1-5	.	TGCGCCAGCAGAGGGCGGGGGGCGCCTCAGCCCCAGCATTTT	CASRGRGAPQPQHF
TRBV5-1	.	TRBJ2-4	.	TGCGCCAGCAATGAGGACAGTGCGGCCAAAAACATTCAGTACTTC	CASNEDSAAKNIQYF
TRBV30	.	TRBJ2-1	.	TGTGCCTGGACGGACCAATCACGCTCCTACAATGAGCAGTTCTTC	CAWTDQSRSYNEQFF
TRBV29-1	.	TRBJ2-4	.	TGCAGCGTCCTTGACCCGGCCAAAAACATTCAGTACTTC	CSVLDPAKNIQYF
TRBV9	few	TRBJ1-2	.	TGTGCCAGCAGCGCCACGGGGCGAGCTAACTATGGCTACACCTTC	CASSATGRANYGYTF
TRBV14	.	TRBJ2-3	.	TGTGCCAGCAGCCTTACCTTCACAGATACGCAGTATTTT	CASSLTFTDTQYF
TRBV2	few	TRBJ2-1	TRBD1	TGTGCCAGCAGTCCCCCGGACAGGGACCTTCCGTTCTTC	CASSPPDRDLPFF
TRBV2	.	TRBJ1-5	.	TGTGCCTCGAAGGGGGAGACGGGCAATAGCAATCAGCCCCAGCATTTT	CASKGETGNSNQPQHF
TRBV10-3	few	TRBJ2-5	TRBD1	TGTGCCACAACACAGGGGGAAGGGGAGACCCAGTACTTC	CATTQGEGETQYF
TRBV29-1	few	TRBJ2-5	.	TGCAGCGTTGGGGGCAGCCAAGAGACCCAGTACTTC	CSVGGSQETQYF
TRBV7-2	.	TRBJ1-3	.	TGTGCCAGCAGCCCGCAGGCCCTCCCTGGAAACACCATATATTTT	CASSPQALPGNTIYF
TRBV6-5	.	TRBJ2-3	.	TGTGCCAGCAGTTACGAACAGGCCCGCACAGATACGCAGTATTTT	CASSYEQARTDTQYF